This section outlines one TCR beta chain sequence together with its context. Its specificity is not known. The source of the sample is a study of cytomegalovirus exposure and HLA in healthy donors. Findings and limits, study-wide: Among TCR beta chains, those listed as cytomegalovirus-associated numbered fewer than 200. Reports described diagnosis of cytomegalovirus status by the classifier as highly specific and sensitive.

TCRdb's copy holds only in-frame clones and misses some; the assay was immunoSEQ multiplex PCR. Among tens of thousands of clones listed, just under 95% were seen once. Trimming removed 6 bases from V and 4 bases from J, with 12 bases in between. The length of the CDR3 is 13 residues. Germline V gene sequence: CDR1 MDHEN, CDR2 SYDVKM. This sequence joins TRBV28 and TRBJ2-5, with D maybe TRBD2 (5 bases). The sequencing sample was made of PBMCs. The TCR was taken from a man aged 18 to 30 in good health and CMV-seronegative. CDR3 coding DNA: TGTGCCAGCAGAACCCCCGGAGGAGAGACCCAGTACTTC. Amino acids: CASRTPGGETQYF.